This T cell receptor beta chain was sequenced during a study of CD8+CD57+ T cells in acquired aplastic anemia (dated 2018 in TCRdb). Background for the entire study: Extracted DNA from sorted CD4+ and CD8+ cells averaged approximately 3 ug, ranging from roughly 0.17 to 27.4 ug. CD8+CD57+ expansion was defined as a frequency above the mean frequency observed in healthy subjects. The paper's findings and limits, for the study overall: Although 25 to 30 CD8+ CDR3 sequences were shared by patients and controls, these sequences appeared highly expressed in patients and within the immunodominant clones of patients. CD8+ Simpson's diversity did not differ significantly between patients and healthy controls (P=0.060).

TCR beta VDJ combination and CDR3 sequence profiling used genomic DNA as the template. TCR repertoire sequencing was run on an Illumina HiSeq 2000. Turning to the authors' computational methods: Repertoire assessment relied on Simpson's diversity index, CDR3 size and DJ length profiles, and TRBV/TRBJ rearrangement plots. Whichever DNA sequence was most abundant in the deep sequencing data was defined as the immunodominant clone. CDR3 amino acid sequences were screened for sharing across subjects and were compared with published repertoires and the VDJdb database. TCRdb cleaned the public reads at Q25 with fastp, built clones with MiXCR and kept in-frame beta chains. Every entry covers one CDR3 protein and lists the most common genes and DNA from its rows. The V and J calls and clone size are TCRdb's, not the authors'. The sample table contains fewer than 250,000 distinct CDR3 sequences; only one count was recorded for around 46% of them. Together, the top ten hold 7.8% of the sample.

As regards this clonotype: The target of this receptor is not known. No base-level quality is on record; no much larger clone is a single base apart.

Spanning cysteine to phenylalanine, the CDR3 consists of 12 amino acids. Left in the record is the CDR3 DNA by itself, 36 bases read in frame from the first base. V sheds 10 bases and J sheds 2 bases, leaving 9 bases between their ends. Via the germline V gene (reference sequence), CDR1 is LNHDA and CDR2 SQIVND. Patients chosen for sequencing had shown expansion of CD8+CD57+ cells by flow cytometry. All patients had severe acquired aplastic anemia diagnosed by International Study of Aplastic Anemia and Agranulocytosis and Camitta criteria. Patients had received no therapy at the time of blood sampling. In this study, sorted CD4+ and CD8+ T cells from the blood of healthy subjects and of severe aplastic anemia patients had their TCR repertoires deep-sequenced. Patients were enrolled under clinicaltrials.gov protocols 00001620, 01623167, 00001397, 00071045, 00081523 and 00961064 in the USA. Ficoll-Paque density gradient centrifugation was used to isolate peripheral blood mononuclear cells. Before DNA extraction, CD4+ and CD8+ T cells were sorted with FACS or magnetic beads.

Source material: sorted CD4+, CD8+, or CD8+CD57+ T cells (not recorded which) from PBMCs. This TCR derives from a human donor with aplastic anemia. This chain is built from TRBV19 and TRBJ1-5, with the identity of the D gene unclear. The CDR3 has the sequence CATRPGNQPQHF. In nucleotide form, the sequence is TGTGCCACCCGACCTGGCAATCAGCCCCAGCATTTT.